This entry is about one TCR beta chain. These data come from a study of cytomegalovirus exposure and HLA in healthy donors. The CDR3 loop spans 12 amino acids. Germline V lookup: CDR1 MNHNY, CDR2 SVGAGI (reference sequence). Trimming cost V 7 bases and J 6 bases, with 13 bases left between them. The assay was immunoSEQ multiplex PCR, and TCRdb's table has in-frame clones only and misses some. The table has 150,000 to 160,000 clones, more than 70% seen once. This rearrangement joins TRBV6-6 to TRBJ2-7; D may be TRBD1 (5 bases). The material sequenced was PBMCs. The sequence was obtained from a human donor in good health. The chain's CDR3 is CASNPDSREQYF. For the CDR3, the DNA is TGTGCCAGCAACCCAGACAGCCGCGAGCAGTACTTC.